These 32 T cell receptor beta chains were sequenced from one sample in a study of T cell responses to AZD1222 COVID-19 vaccine. Assay: immunoSEQ multiplex PCR; the TCRdb copy retains only in-frame clones and omits some. This sample has about 150,000 clones, with about 90% found just once. The sample was peripheral blood, taken on day 0 of AZD1222 vaccination. The receptors come from an adult in good health.

Comment on this clone: Sequence at one end of the junction differs from germline and may be a read error. The CDR3 loop is CASSVDGDVNF. The CDR3, as DNA: TGTGCCAGCAGCGTAGATGGGGACGTTAACTTC. The chain couples TRBV9 to TRBJ2-7; D is perhaps TRBD1 or TRBD2 (5 bases each). CDR3 length: 11 amino acids. CDR1 and CDR2 from the germline V gene are SGDLS and YYNGEE.

This chain uses TRBV12-5 with TRBJ1-5; TRBD1 agrees at 9 bases. After removal of 7 bases from V and 5 bases from J, the junction contained 3 bases not matched to a gene. CDR3 length: 13 residues. Germline values: CDR1 LGHNT, CDR2 FRNRAP. This CDR3 is CASARTGDQPQHF. The CDR3 DNA reads TGTGCTAGTGCGCGGACAGGGGATCAGCCCCAGCATTTT. Supplemented by reference TRBV12-5 and TRBJ1-5, the full variable domain reads DARVTQTPRHKVTEMGQEVTMRCQPILGHNTVFWYRQTMMQGLELLAYFRNRAPLDDSGMPKDRFSAEMPDATLATLKIQPSEPRDSAVYFCASARTGDQPQHFGDGTRLSIL.

This clone was picked up one time. The chain couples TRBV21-1 to TRBJ1-3; the table calls TRBD1, which could not be checked here. TRBV21-1 is listed as a pseudogene. There are 14 residues in the CDR3. CDR3 residues: CASSKAGARNTIYF. CDR3 sequence (DNA): TGTGCCAGCAGCAAAGCGGGGGCGAGAAACACCATATATTTT.

V and J are TRBV10-3 and TRBJ2-5; the D is unclear. The CDR3 extends over 11 amino acids. Germline CDR1 is ENHRY and CDR2 is SYGVKD. V was pared by 6 bases and J by 1 base, with 3 bases between. In nucleotides, the CDR3 is TGTGCCATCAGATCCCAAGAGACCCAGTACTTC. Encoded protein: CAIRSQETQYF.

Of note for this clone: Other DNA variants within this sample encode the same CDR3. The chain joins TRBV10-3 to TRBJ2-3; no definite D call. Trimming took 6 bases from V and 1 from J, leaving 2 bases between them. This CDR3 contains 11 residues. The germline CDR1 and CDR2 sequences are ENHRY and SYGVKD. CDR3 in DNA: TGTGCCATCAGGGGCACAGATACGCAGTATTTT. It specifies CAIRGTDTQYF.

V is TRBV7-9 and J is TRBJ2-2; D not certain. The CDR3 has 14 residues. Germline lookup yields CDR1 SEHNR and CDR2 FQNEAQ (reference sequence). Trimming shortened V by 2 bases and J by 6 bases, and 10 bases separated the two germline ends. CDR3 sequence: CASSLFVVAGELFF. DNA for the CDR3: TGTGCCAGCAGCTTATTCGTAGTAGCCGGGGAGCTGTTTTTT.

The chain has TRBV7-7 and TRBJ2-1; 9 nucleotides align to TRBD1. Germline V CDR1 and CDR2: SSHAT, FNYEAQ (reference sequence). The CDR3 sequence is 15 residues long. The ends lost 5 bases at V and 7 bases at J; junction bases unmatched: 9. CDR3 DNA sequence: TGTGCCAGCAGCCTCACAGGGGGCTCGATTAATGAGCAGTTCTTC. It specifies CASSLTGGSINEQFF.

The genes are TRBV2 and TRBJ1-1, with D tentatively TRBD1 (5 bases). The CDR3 spans 13 residues. Germline-derived CDR1 and CDR2 are SNHLY and FYNNEI. Trimming pared 6 bases from V and 7 bases from J, leaving 15 bases between. CDR3 DNA: TGTGCCAGCAGAAACGAGGGCGGGGGTGAAGCTTTCTTT. The encoded protein is CASRNEGGGEAFF.

The V gene is TRBV7-9, the J gene TRBJ2-7; TRBD2 matches at 7 bases. Germline assignment: CDR1 SEHNR and CDR2 FQNEAQ (reference sequence). The CDR3 spans 15 residues. V dropped 3 bases and J dropped 0; count of bases not matched to a gene: 5. As DNA, the CDR3 is TGTGCCAGCAGCTTGGCTAGCGGATACTCCTACGAGCAGTACTTC. As protein: CASSLASGYSYEQYF. Full variable domain (remainder filled in from reference TRBV7-9 and TRBJ2-7): DTGVSQNPRHKITKRGQNVTFRCDPISEHNRLYWYRQTLGQGPEFLTYFQNEAQLEKSRLLSDRFSAERPKGSFSTLEIQRTEQGDSAMYLCASSLASGYSYEQYFGPGTRLTVT.

This clone was detected a few times. The rearrangement links TRBV27 to TRBJ2-1; D is unclear. CDR3 size: 15 residues. Germline CDR1 MNHEY, CDR2 SMNVEV (reference sequence). V was trimmed by 6 bases and J by 0 bases, leaving 12 bases between them. The CDR3 loop is CASRRTVVSYNEQFF. The CDR3 bases are TGTGCCAGCAGGCGGACCGTCGTCTCCTACAATGAGCAGTTCTTC.

The chain links TRBV2 to TRBJ1-4, with D possibly matching TRBD1 (5 bases). The V and J ends lost 2 bases and 4 bases respectively, with 8 bases between them. The CDR3 is 14 residues long. The germline V gene encodes CDR1 SNHLY and CDR2 FYNNEI. CDR3 region: CASSERGDNEKLFF. CDR3 DNA sequence: TGTGCCAGCAGTGAAAGAGGGGATAATGAAAAACTGTTTTTT.

The CDR3 DNA is TGTGCCAGCAGAAAAGGACTCGTACCCGGGGAGCTGTTTTTT. This gives the protein CASRKGLVPGELFF. The chain links TRBV27 to TRBJ2-2; a possible D gene is TRBD2 (5 bases). In germline, CDR1 is MNHEY, CDR2 SMNVEV (reference sequence). This CDR3 comprises 14 residues. Trimming cost V 6 bases and J 6 bases, with 14 bases left between them.

The chain links TRBV28 to TRBJ2-2; D may be TRBD1 (6 bases). The CDR3 has 18 residues. The germline V gene encodes CDR1 MDHEN and CDR2 SYDVKM. Trimming shortened V by 5 bases and J by 6 bases, and 25 bases separated the two germline ends. DNA for the CDR3: TGTGCCAGCAGTCGCCCCCTCACAGGGAATGTGTACGCCGGGGAGCTGTTTTTT. Its translation is CASSRPLTGNVYAGELFF.

The chain couples TRBV19 to TRBJ1-5; perhaps TRBD1 as D (6 bases). Per germline, CDR1 LNHDA and CDR2 SQIVND (reference sequence). The germline V and J ends were trimmed by 0 bases and 0 bases, with 18 bases remaining between them. CDR3 length equals 19 residues. CDR3 sequence (DNA): TGTGCCAGTAGTATAGATCTCTCAGGGGCCCGGTATAGCAATCAGCCCCAGCATTTT. Translation: CASSIDLSGARYSNQPQHF.

Only one count was recorded for this clone. For the CDR3, the DNA is TGTGCCAGCAGCCCGCCGGGACTACCTAATGTGGAGCAGTTCTTC. It translates to CASSPPGLPNVEQFF. This chain connects TRBV9 to TRBJ2-1; 7 bases match TRBD2. Germline assignment: CDR1 SGDLS and CDR2 YYNGEE. The CDR3 loop spans 15 amino acids. Germline trimming cut 4 bases from V and 10 bases from J; bases unmatched to any gene: 14.

This clone occurred once. The chain recombines TRBV6-5 with TRBJ1-3; 9 nucleotides match TRBD1. The germline V gene encodes CDR1 MNHEY and CDR2 SVGAGI. This CDR3 region has 15 residues. J gave up 3 bases and V 7 bases, and 7 bases lay outside the gene matches. This CDR3 reads CASTTGQGLGNTIYF. CDR3 nucleotides: TGTGCCAGCACGACCGGACAGGGGCTTGGAAACACCATATATTTT.

This clone was observed a single time. J is TRBJ2-7 and V is TRBV11-2; a possible D gene is TRBD2 (7 bases). CDR1 is SGHAT and CDR2 is FQNNGV in the germline V gene. The CDR3 totals 20 residues. V shed 0 bases and J shed 2 bases, with 26 bases lying between them. CDR3 residues: CASSLDLNREGSRVTYEQYF. The CDR3 DNA reads TGTGCCAGCAGCTTAGATCTGAACAGGGAGGGCTCGAGAGTTACCTACGAGCAGTACTTC.

A few counts support this clone. This chain links TRBV5-4 with TRBJ2-3, with D possibly being TRBD1 (6 bases). Trimming took 4 bases from V and 1 from J, leaving 13 bases between them. Germline V gives CDR1 SGHNT, CDR2 YYREEE (reference sequence). The CDR3 contains 15 residues. This CDR3 reads CASSRPGQRTDTQYF. The CDR3 DNA sequence: TGTGCCAGCAGCAGGCCGGGACAACGCACAGATACGCAGTATTTT.

The chain carries TRBV9 and TRBJ2-1; unclear D gene. Between the trimmed V and J ends, which lost 4 bases and 8 bases, there was a span of 22 bases. The CDR3 covers 16 residues. Germline values: CDR1 SGDLS, CDR2 YYNGEE. The CDR3 DNA sequence: TGTGCCAGCAGCCCTACCCAGGCACGGATGGGCGATGAGCAGTTCTTC. Translated: CASSPTQARMGDEQFF.

The chain uses TRBV18 and TRBJ2-5; 10 bases align to TRBD2. Germline V lookup: CDR1 KGHSH, CDR2 LQKENI. The ends lost 1 base at V and 1 base at J; junction bases unmatched: 3. The CDR3 runs 16 residues. The CDR3 here is CASSPRLAGVQETQYF. DNA for the CDR3: TGTGCCAGCTCACCACGCCTAGCGGGGGTCCAAGAGACCCAGTACTTC.

This chain uses TRBV6-5 with TRBJ1-1, with a possible D match to TRBD1 (5 bases). CDR1 MNHEY and CDR2 SVGAGI come from the germline V gene. This CDR3 spans 15 amino acids. The ends were cut back, 8 bases at V and 1 base at J, with 17 bases in the middle. CDR3 protein: CASGRTRGANTEAFF. CDR3 sequence (DNA): TGTGCCAGCGGGCGGACTCGGGGCGCGAACACTGAAGCTTTCTTT.

The table lists this clone with a count of one. The chain carries TRBV10-1 and TRBJ2-7; D remains ambiguous. CDR3 length: 12 residues. Germline CDR1 WNHNN, CDR2 SYGVQD (reference sequence). Trimming removed 9 bases at V and 6 bases at J, with 15 bases between. The CDR3 DNA sequence: TGCGCCAGACCGGACCTTACGGGCGAGCAGTACTTC. Translated: CARPDLTGEQYF.

The gene calls are TRBV4-3 and TRBJ2-1; TRBD2 aligns across 9 bases. The trim removed 0 bases at V and 12 bases at J, leaving 12 bases unmatched. CDR3 length equals 16 residues. CDR1 and CDR2 (germline): LGHNA, YSLEER. CDR3 sequence: CASSQDTASGARRQFF. The CDR3 nucleotides are TGCGCCAGCAGCCAAGATACCGCTAGCGGGGCACGAAGGCAGTTCTTC.

V is TRBV20-1 and J is TRBJ2-1, with D unclear. Per the germline V gene, CDR1 is DFQATT and CDR2 is SNEGSKA (reference sequence). The CDR3 extends over 14 amino acids. Trimming removed 3 bases at V and 10 bases at J, with 19 bases between. CDR3 DNA sequence: TGCAGTGCTAGTCGACCAAGGACGTCAGGAGAGCAGTTCTTC. Protein product: CSASRPRTSGEQFF.

The V call is TRBV5-4, the J call TRBJ2-7; D may be TRBD2 (6 bases). The CDR3 totals 15 residues. With 0 bases removed from V and 2 bases from J, the gap between germline ends came to 12 bases. Germline V gives CDR1 SGHNT, CDR2 YYREEE (reference sequence). Here the CDR3 reads CASSLVGRGAYEQYF. CDR3 sequence (DNA): TGTGCCAGCAGCTTGGTTGGGCGGGGAGCCTACGAGCAGTACTTC. The variable domain in full, with the rest retrieved from reference TRBV5-4 and TRBJ2-7, is ETGVTQSPTHLIKTRGQQVTLRCSSQSGHNTVSWYQQALGQGPQFIFQYYREEENGRGNFPPRFSGLQFPNYSSELNVNALELDDSALYLCASSLVGRGAYEQYFGPGTRLTVT.

J is TRBJ2-3 and V is TRBV10-3; perhaps TRBD2 as D (5 bases). V was trimmed by 11 bases and J by 6 bases, leaving 15 bases between them. The CDR3 spans 12 residues. Germline V lookup: CDR1 ENHRY, CDR2 SYGVKD. This CDR3 is CASADGVDTQYF. In DNA, the CDR3 is TGTGCCTCCGCCGACGGGGTGGATACGCAGTATTTT.

The chain joins TRBV5-1 to TRBJ2-7; D possibly corresponds to TRBD2 (6 bases). V was clipped by 0 bases and J by 3 bases, with 7 bases between them. The CDR3 sequence is 13 residues long. Germline CDR1 and CDR2: SGHRS and YFSETQ. The CDR3 reads CASSLEEGYEQYF. CDR3 nucleotide sequence: TGCGCCAGCAGCTTGGAGGAGGGCTACGAGCAGTACTTC. Combining the CDR3 with reference TRBV5-1 and TRBJ2-7 gives the whole variable domain KAGVTQTPRYLIKTRGQQVTLSCSPISGHRSVSWYQQTPGQGLQFLFEYFSETQRNKGNFPGRFSGRQFSNSRSEMNVSTLELGDSALYLCASSLEEGYEQYFGPGTRLTVT.

The chain has TRBV7-9 and TRBJ2-7, with TRBD2 identical over 8 bases. CDR1 SEHNR and CDR2 FQNEAQ come from the germline V gene (reference sequence). Losses at the gene ends were 7 bases for V and 3 bases for J; bases not matched to a gene: 20. The CDR3 has 18 amino acids. The CDR3 DNA is TGTGCCAGCACCCCAGTGGTCCGGGAGGGAGGGGTTTTCTACGAGCAGTACTTC. Its translation is CASTPVVREGGVFYEQYF.

The chain joins TRBV25-1 to TRBJ2-5; the D gene could be TRBD1 or TRBD2 (5 bases each). Trimming shortened V by 9 bases and J by 7 bases, and 15 bases separated the two germline ends. The CDR3 sequence is 12 residues long. Germline V gene sequence: CDR1 MGHDK, CDR2 SYGVNS. The CDR3 loop reads CASKLGGGTQYF. The CDR3 DNA follows: TGTGCCAGTAAACTGGGTGGGGGGACCCAGTACTTC.

V and J are TRBV2 and TRBJ2-5; TRBD1 agrees at 8 bases. The V gene's germline CDR1 is SNHLY and CDR2 FYNNEI. J gave up 4 bases and V 7 bases, and 5 bases lay outside the gene matches. The length of the CDR3 is 13 residues. CDR3 region: CASNFGQGETQYF. DNA of the CDR3: TGTGCCAGCAACTTCGGACAGGGAGAGACCCAGTACTTC.

The V call is TRBV5-1, the J call TRBJ2-3; 13 nucleotides agree with TRBD2. Germline assignment: CDR1 SGHRS and CDR2 YFSETQ. J was trimmed by 0 bases and V by 2 bases; bases with no gene match: 0. CDR3 length: 16 residues. The DNA of the CDR3 is TGCGCCAGCAGCTTACTAGCGGGAGGGAGCACAGATACGCAGTATTTT. This sequence encodes CASSLLAGGSTDTQYF.

The chain joins TRBV19 to TRBJ1-5, with D possibly TRBD1 on 5 matching bases. Deletions cut 1 base from V and 3 bases from J, with 13 bases between. CDR1 LNHDA and CDR2 SQIVND come from the germline V gene (reference sequence). The CDR3 covers 16 residues. The CDR3 nucleotides read TGTGCCAGTAGTATAGGAGCTACAGGAATCAATCAGCCCCAGCATTTT. This codes for CASSIGATGINQPQHF. Supplemented by reference TRBV19 and TRBJ1-5, the full variable domain reads DGGITQSPKYLFRKEGQNVTLSCEQNLNHDAMYWYRQDPGQGLRLIYYSQIVNDFQKGDIAEGYSVSREKKESFPLTVTSAQKNPTAFYLCASSIGATGINQPQHFGDGTRLSIL.